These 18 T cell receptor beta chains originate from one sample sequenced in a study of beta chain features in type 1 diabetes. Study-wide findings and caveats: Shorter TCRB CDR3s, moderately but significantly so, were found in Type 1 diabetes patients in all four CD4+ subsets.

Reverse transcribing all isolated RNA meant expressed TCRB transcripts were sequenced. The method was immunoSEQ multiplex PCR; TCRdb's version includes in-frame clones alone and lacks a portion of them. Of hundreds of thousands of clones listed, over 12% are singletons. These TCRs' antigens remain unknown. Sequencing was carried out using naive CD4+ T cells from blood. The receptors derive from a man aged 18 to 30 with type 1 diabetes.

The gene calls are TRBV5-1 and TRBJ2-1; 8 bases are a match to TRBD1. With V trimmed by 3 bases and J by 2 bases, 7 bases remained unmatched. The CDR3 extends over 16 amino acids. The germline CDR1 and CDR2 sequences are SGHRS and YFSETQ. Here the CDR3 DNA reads TGCGCCAGCAGCTACTCCGGGACAGGAGCCTACAATGAGCAGTTCTTC. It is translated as CASSYSGTGAYNEQFF.

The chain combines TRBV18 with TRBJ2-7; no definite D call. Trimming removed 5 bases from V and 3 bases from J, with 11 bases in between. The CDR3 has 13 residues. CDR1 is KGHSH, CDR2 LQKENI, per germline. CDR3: CASSITDGYEQYF. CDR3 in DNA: TGTGCCAGCTCAATAACGGACGGCTACGAGCAGTACTTC.

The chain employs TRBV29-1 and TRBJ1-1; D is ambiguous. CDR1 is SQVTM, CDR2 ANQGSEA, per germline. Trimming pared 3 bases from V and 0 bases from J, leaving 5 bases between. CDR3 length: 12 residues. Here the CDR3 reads CSVEDVNTEAFF. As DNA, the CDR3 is TGCAGCGTTGAGGATGTGAACACTGAAGCTTTCTTT.

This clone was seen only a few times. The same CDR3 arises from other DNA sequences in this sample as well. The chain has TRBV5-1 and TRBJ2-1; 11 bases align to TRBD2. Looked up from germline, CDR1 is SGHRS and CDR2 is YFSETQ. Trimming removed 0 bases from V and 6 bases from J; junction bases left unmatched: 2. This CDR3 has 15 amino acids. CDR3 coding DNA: TGCGCCAGCAGCTTGGCACTAGCGGGAGTCAATGAGCAGTTCTTC. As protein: CASSLALAGVNEQFF.

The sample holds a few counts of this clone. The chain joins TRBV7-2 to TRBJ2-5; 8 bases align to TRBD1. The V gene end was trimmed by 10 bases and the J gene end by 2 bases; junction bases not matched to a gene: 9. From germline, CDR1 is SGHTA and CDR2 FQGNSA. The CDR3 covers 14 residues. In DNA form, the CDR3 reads TGTGCCATCGGACAGGGAACTAGACAAGAGACCCAGTACTTC. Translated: CAIGQGTRQETQYF.

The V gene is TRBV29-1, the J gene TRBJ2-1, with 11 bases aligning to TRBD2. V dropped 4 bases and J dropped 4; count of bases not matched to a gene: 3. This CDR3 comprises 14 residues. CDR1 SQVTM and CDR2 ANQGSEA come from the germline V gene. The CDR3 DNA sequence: TGCAGCGTTGGGGGACTAGCGGATTACAATGAGCAGTTCTTC. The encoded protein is CSVGGLADYNEQFF.

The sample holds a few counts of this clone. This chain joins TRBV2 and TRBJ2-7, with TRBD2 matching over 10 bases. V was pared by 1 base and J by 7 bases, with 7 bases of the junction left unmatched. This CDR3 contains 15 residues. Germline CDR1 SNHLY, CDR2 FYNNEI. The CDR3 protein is CASSEGIAGGNEQYF. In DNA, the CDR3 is TGTGCCAGCAGTGAAGGGATAGCGGGAGGAAATGAGCAGTACTTC.

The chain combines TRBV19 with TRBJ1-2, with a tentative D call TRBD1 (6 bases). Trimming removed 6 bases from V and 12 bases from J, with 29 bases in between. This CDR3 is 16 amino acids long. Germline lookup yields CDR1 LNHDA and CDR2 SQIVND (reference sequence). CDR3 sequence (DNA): TGTGCCAGTAGCGCCTGGCCCAGGGGCACTCGGGGATTCAACACCTTC. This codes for CASSAWPRGTRGFNTF. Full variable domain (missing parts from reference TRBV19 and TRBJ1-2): DGGITQSPKYLFRKEGQNVTLSCEQNLNHDAMYWYRQDPGQGLRLIYYSQIVNDFQKGDIAEGYSVSREKKESFPLTVTSAQKNPTAFYLCASSAWPRGTRGFNTFGSGTRLTVV.

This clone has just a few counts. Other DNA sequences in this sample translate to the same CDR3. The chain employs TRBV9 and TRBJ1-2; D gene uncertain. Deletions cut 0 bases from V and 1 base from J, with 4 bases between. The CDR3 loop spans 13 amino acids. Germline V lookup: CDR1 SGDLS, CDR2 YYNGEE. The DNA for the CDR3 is TGTGCCAGCAGCGTAGGGGATAACTATGGCTACACCTTC. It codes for CASSVGDNYGYTF.

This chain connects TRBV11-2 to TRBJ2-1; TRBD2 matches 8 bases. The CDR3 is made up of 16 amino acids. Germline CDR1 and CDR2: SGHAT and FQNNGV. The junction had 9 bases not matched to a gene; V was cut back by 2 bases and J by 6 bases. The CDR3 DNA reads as TGTGCCAGCAGCTTATCCCTCGCGGGGGGTACCAATGAGCAGTTCTTC. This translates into CASSLSLAGGTNEQFF. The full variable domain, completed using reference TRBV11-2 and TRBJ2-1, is EAGVAQSPRYKIIEKRQSVAFWCNPISGHATLYWYQQILGQGPKLLIQFQNNGVVDDSQLPKDRFSAERLKGVDSTLKIQPAKLEDSAVYLCASSLSLAGGTNEQFFGPGTRLTVL.

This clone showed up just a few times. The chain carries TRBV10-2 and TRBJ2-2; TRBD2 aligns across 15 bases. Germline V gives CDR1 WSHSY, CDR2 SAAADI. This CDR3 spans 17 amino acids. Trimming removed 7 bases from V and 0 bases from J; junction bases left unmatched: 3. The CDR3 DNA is TGCGCCAGCATTTGGACTAGCGGGAGGGCGAACACCGGGGAGCTGTTTTTT. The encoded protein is CASIWTSGRANTGELFF.

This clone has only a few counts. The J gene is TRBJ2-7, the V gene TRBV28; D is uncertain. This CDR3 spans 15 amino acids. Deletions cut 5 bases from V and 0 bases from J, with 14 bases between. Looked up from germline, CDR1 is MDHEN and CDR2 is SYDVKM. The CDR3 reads CASSQPGGSSYEQYF. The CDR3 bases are TGTGCCAGCAGTCAACCGGGCGGTAGCTCCTACGAGCAGTACTTC. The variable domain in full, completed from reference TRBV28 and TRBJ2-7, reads DVKVTQSSRYLVKRTGEKVFLECVQDMDHENMFWYRQDPGLGLRLIYFSYDVKMKEKGDIPEGYSVSREKKERFSLILESASTNQTSMYLCASSQPGGSSYEQYFGPGTRLTVT.

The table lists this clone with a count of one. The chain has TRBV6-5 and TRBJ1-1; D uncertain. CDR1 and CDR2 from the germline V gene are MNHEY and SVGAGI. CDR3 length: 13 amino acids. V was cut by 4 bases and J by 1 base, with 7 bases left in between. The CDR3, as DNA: TGTGCCAGCAGTTTTGAGGCGAACACTGAAGCTTTCTTT. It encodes CASSFEANTEAFF.

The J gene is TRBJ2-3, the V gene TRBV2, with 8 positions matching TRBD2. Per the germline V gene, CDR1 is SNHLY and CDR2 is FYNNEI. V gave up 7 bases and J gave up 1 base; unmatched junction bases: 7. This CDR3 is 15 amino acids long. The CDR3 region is CASKFGGAGTDTQYF. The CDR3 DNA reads TGTGCCAGCAAGTTCGGGGGGGCGGGCACAGATACGCAGTATTTT.

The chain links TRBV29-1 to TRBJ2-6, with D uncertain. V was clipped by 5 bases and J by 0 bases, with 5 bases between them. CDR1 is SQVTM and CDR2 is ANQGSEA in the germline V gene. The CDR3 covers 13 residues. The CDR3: CSVRISGANVLTF. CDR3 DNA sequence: TGCAGCGTTCGGATCTCTGGGGCCAACGTCCTGACTTTC. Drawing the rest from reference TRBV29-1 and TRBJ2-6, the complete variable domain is SAVISQKPSRDICQRGTSLTIQCQVDSQVTMMFWYRQQPGQSLTLIATANQGSEATYESGFVIDKFPISRPNLTFSTLTVSNMSPEDSSIYLCSVRISGANVLTFGAGSRLTVL.

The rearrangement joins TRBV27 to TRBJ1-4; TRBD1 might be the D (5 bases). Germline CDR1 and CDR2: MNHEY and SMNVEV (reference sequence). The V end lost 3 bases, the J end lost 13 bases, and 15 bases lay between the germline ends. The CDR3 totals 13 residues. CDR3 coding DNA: TGTGCCAGCAGTTTGGCTTTTCGGGGGACACTGTTTTTT. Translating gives CASSLAFRGTLFF.

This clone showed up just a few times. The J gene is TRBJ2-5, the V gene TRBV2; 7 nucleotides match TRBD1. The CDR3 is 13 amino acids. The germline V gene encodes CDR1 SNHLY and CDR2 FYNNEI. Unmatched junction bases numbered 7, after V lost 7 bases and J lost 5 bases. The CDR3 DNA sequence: TGTGCCAGCACCCCGAGGGGGCTGGAGACCCAGTACTTC. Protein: CASTPRGLETQYF. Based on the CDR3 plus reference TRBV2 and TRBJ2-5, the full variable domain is EPEVTQTPSHQVTQMGQEVILRCVPISNHLYFYWYRQILGQKVEFLVSFYNNEISEKSEIFDDQFSVERPDGSNFTLKIRSTKLEDSAMYFCASTPRGLETQYFGPGTRLLVL.

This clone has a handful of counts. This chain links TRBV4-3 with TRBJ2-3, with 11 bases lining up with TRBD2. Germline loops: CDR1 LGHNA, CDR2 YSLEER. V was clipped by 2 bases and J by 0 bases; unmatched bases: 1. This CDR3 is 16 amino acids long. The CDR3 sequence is CASSQLAGGSTDTQYF. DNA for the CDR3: TGCGCCAGCAGCCAACTAGCGGGGGGCAGCACAGATACGCAGTATTTT.